This record concerns one TCR beta chain sequence. V lost 5 bases to trimming and J lost 0 bases, with 10 bases between them. In germline, CDR1 is SGHRS, CDR2 YFSETQ. There are 14 residues in the CDR3. The sample originates from a study of blood T cell repertoires in COVID-19. Across the whole study: Italy, Spain and the United States were the sources of the convalescent and acute COVID-19 samples.

Authors' processing steps: Reference gene primers were amplified, and this amplification served to estimate nucleated cell counts. TCRdb's copy holds only in-frame clones and misses some; the assay was immunoSEQ multiplex PCR. The DNA was the basis for D and trimming; V, J and clone size are from that table. Counted here are approximately 300,000 clones, more than 90% occurring once; the ten biggest clones make up around a sixth. The rearrangement uses TRBV5-1 and TRBJ2-3, with D possibly TRBD2 on 6 matching bases. This clonotype was obtained from a woman aged 25 to 39 who had recovered from COVID-19. The material sequenced was PBMCs or T cells enriched from blood (not recorded which). As DNA, the CDR3 is TGCGCCAGCAGTCGCGGGGAGAGCACAGATACGCAGTATTTT. Residues: CASSRGESTDTQYF.